A single T cell receptor beta chain is shown here with its context. The antigen is undetermined. Unmatched junction bases numbered 4, after V lost 0 bases and J lost 2 bases. The CDR3 consists of 17 residues. CDR1 and CDR2 from the germline V gene are MDHEN and SYDVKM. This sample stems from a study of T cells in Graves' hyperthyroidism and ophthalmopathy. Diagnosis rested on symptoms, serum thyroxine and TRAb, thyroid ultrasound, and orbital computed tomography. Template material for amplifying TCR beta CDR3 regions consisted of RNA transcripts. First-round RT-PCR targeting the TCR CDR3 was performed with the HTBI primer set. MiXCR was run by TCRdb on the multiplex PCR reads, yielding one entry per CDR3 protein. The profile shows roughly 750,000 distinct CDR3 sequences, less than 20% of them singletons. Findings and limits, study-wide: Ophthalmopathy, as predicted by the model, came a median about seven months after the prediction.

Input material: blood. This receptor was taken from a man aged 18 to 29 with Graves' hyperthyroidism. The chain recombines TRBV28 with TRBJ1-1, with 12 bases matching TRBD1. The CDR3 reads CASSLWGTGGVNTEAFF. The CDR3 coding sequence is TGTGCCAGCAGTTTATGGGGGACAGGGGGCGTCAACACTGAAGCTTTCTTT.